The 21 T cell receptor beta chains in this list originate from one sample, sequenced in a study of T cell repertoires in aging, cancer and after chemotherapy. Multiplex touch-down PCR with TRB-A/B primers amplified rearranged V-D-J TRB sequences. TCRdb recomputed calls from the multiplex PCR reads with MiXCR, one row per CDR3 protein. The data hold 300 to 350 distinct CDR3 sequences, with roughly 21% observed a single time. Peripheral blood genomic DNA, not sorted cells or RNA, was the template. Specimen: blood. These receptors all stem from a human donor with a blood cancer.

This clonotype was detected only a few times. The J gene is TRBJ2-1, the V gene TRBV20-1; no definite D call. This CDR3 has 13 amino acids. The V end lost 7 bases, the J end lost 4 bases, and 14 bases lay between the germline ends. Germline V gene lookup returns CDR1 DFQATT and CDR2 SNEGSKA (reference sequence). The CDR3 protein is CSGERQVYNEQFF. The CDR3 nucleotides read TGCAGTGGAGAGAGGCAGGTATACAATGAGCAGTTCTTC.

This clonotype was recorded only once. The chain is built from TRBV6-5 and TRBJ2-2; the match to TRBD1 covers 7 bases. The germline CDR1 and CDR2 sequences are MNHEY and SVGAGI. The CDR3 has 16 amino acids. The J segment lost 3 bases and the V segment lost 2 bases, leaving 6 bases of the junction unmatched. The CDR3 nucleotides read TGTGCCAGCAGTTACGAGGGGGCGCGTTACACCGGGGAGCTGTTTTTT. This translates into CASSYEGARYTGELFF.

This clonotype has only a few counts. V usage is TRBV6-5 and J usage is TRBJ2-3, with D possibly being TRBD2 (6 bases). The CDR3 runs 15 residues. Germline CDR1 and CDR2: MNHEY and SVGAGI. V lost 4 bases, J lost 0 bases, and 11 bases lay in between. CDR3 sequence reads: CASSSRGYSTDTQYF. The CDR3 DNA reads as TGTGCCAGCAGTTCACGGGGGTATAGCACAGATACGCAGTATTTT.

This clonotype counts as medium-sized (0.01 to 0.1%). CDR3 residues: CASEWTSGTGEQYF. The CDR3 DNA sequence: TGTGCCAGCGAGTGGACTAGCGGGACGGGCGAGCAGTACTTC. This chain joins TRBV6-5 and TRBJ2-7; the match to TRBD2 covers 12 bases. Germline lookup yields CDR1 MNHEY and CDR2 SVGAGI. The CDR3 contains 14 residues. The junction had 8 bases not matched to a gene; V was cut back by 8 bases and J by 6 bases.

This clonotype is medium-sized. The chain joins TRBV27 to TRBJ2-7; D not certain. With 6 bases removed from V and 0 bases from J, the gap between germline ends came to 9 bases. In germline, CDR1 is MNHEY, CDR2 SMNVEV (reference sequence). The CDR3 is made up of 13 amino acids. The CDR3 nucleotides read TGTGCCAGCAGGCCTCTCCCCTCCTACGAGCAGTACTTC. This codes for CASRPLPSYEQYF.

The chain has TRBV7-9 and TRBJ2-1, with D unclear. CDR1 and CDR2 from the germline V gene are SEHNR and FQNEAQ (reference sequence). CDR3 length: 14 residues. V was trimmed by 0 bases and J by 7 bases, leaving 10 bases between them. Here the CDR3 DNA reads TGTGCCAGCAGCTTAGCAGGGATTCGGAATGAGCAGTTCTTC. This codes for CASSLAGIRNEQFF.

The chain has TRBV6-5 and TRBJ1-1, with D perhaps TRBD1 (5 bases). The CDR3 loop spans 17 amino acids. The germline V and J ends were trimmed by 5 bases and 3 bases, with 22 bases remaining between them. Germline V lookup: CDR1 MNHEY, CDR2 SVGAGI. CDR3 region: CASSPLAGTQWDTEAFF. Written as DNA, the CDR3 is TGTGCCAGCAGTCCACTCGCAGGGACGCAGTGGGACACTGAAGCTTTCTTT.

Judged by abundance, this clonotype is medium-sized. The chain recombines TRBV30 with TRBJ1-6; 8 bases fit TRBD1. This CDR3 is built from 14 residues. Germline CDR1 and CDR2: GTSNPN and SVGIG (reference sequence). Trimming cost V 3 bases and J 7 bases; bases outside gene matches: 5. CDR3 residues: CAWSQGQDNSPLHF. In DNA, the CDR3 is TGTGCCTGGAGCCAGGGACAGGACAATTCACCCCTCCACTTT. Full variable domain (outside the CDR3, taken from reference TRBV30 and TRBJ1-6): SQTIHQWPATLVQPVGSPLSLECTVEGTSNPNLYWYRQAAGRGLQLLFYSVGIGQISSEVPQNLSASRPQDRQFILSSKKLLLSDSGFYLCAWSQGQDNSPLHFGNGTRLTVT.

CDR3 coding DNA: TGTGCCAGCAGTTTCAGGCCCGCTAATACAGATACGCAGTATTTT. Its translation: CASSFRPANTDTQYF. J is TRBJ2-3 and V is TRBV12-3 or TRBV12-4, with no clear D. The CDR3 runs to 15 residues. Trimming stripped 3 bases from V and 3 bases from J, with 13 bases between.

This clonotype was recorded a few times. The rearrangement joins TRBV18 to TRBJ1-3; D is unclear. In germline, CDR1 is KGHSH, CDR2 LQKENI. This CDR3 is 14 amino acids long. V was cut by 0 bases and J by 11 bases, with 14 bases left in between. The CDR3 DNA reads TGTGCCAGCTCACCACCTGAGAACGGGAGACCCATATATTTT. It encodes CASSPPENGRPIYF.

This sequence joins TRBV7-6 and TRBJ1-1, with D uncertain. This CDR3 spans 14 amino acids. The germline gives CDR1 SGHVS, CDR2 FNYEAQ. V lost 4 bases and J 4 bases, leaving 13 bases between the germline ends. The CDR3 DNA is TGTGCCAGCAGCTCGGACCTCTGGCTCACTGAAGCTTTCTTT. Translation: CASSSDLWLTEAFF.

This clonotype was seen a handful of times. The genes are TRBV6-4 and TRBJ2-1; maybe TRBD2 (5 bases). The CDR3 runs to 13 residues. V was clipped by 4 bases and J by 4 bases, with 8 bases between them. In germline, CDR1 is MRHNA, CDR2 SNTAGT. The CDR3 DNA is TGTGCCAGCAGTGCGGGCGGGTACAATGAGCAGTTCTTC. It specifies CASSAGGYNEQFF.

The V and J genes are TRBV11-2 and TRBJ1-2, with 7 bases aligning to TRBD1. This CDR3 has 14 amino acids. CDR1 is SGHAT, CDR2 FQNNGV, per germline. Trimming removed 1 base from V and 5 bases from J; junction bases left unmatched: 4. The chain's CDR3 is CASSLVRGQYGYTF. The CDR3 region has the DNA TGTGCCAGCAGCTTAGTCAGGGGACAGTATGGCTACACCTTC.

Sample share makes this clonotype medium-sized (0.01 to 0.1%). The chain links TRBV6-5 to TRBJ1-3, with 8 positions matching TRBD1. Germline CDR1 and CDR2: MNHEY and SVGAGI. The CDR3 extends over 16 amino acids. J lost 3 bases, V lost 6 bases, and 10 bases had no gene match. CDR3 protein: CASSQGRTGSGNTIYF. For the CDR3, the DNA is TGTGCCAGCAGCCAGGGCCGGACAGGGAGTGGAAACACCATATATTTT.

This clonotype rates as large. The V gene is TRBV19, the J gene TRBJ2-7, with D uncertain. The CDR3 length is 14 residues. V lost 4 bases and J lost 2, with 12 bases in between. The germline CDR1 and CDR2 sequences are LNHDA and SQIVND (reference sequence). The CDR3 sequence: CASSRRLATYEQYF. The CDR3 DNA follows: TGTGCCAGTAGTAGGCGACTCGCTACCTACGAGCAGTACTTC.

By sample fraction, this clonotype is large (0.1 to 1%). The CDR3 protein is CSAIEVKVTGGVMGTGELFF. For the CDR3, the DNA is TGCAGCGCAATTGAGGTTAAGGTGACAGGGGGCGTGATGGGCACCGGGGAGCTGTTTTTT. This chain joins TRBV29-1 and TRBJ2-2, with 10 positions matching TRBD1. This CDR3 region has 20 residues. The ends lost 7 bases at V and 4 bases at J; junction bases unmatched: 24. In germline, CDR1 is SQVTM, CDR2 ANQGSEA.

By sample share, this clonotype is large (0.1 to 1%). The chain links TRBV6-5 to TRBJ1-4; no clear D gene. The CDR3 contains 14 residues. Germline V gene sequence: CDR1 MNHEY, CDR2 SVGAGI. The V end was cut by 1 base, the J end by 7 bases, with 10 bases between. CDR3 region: CASSYYTRSEKLFF. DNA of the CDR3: TGTGCCAGCAGTTACTACACCCGGAGTGAAAAACTGTTTTTT.

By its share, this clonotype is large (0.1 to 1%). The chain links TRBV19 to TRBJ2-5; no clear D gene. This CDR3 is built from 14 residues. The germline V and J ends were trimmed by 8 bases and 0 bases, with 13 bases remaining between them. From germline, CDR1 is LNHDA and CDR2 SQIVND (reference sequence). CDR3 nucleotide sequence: TGTGCCAGTTCGCCGCAGGAGTACCAAGAGACCCAGTACTTC. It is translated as CASSPQEYQETQYF.

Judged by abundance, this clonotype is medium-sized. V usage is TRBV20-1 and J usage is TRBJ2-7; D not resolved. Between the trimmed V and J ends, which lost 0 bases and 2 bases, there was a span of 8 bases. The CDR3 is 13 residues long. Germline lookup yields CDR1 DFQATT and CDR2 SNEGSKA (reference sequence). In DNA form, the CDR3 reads TGCAGTGCTAGAGACTCTTTAACCTACGAGCAGTACTTC. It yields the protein CSARDSLTYEQYF.

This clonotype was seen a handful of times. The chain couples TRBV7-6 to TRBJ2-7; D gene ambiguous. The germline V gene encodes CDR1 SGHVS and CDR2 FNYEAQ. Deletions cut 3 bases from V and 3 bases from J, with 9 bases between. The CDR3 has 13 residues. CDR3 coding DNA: TGTGCCAGCAGCTTGGGGATTGACTACGAGCAGTACTTC. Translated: CASSLGIDYEQYF.

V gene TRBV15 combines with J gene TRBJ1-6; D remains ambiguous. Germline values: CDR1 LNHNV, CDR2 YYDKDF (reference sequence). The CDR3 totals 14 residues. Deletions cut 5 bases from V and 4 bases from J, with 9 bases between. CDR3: CATSWGTYNSPLHF. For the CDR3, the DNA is TGTGCCACCAGCTGGGGAACTTATAATTCACCCCTCCACTTT.